This T cell receptor beta chain was obtained from a study of Graves' ophthalmopathy and Graves' hyperthyroidism. The authors amplified TCR beta CDR3 regions, and they did so from RNA transcripts for repertoire sequencing. HTBI primers served in a first-round RT-PCR, which a second-round multiplex PCR followed. TCRdb reprocessed the multiplex PCR reads via MiXCR and lists one record per CDR3 protein. The repertoire holds about 390,000 distinct CDR3 sequences, just over 15% seen once, with roughly 7% in the top ten. Germline-derived CDR1 and CDR2 are LNHDA and SQIVND (reference sequence). Trimming removed 8 bases from V and 2 bases from J, with 10 bases in between. The CDR3 spans 14 residues. This clonotype was counted only a few times.

The sequence derives from a woman under 30 with stable Graves' hyperthyroidism. The rearrangement uses TRBV19 and TRBJ1-6, with D perhaps matching TRBD1 (6 bases). Sequencing was carried out using peripheral blood. DNA of the CDR3: TGTGCCAGTCGCAGGGGCACCTATAATTCACCCCTCCACTTT. This translates into CASRRGTYNSPLHF.